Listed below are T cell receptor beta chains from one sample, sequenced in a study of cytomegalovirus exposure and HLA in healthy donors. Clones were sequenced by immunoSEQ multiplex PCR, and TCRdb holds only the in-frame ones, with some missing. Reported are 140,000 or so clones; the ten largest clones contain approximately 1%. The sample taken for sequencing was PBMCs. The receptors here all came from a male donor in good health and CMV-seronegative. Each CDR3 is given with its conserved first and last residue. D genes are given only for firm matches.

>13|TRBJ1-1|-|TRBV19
CASSRASSTEAFF
TGTGCCAGTAGTCGAGCCTCGAGCACTGAAGCTTTCTTT
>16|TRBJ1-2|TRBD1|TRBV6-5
CASSFNPGQGGYGYTF
TGTGCCAGCAGTTTCAACCCGGGACAGGGGGGCTATGGCTACACCTTC
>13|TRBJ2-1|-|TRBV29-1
CSVEDSVYNEQFF
TGCAGCGTTGAAGATTCTGTCTACAATGAGCAGTTCTTC
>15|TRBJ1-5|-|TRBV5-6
CASSAADGLEQPQHF
TGTGCCAGCAGCGCGGCCGATGGCCTGGAACAGCCCCAGCATTTT
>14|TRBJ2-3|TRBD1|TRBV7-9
CASSLRTGKDTQYF
TGTGCCAGCAGCCTCAGGACAGGGAAAGATACGCAGTATTTT
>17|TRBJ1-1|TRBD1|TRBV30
CALRRDRGLTTNTEAFF
TGTGCCTTGCGCCGGGACAGGGGCCTTACGACTAACACTGAAGCTTTCTTT
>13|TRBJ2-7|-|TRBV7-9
CASSSGIYYEQYF
TGTGCCAGCAGCTCCGGGATTTACTACGAGCAGTACTTC
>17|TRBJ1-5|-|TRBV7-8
CASSFHQGTGGYQPQHF
TGTGCCAGCAGCTTCCATCAGGGAACCGGTGGCTATCAGCCCCAGCATTTT
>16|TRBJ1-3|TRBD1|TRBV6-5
CASSYSGGQPGNTIYF
TGTGCCAGCAGTTACTCGGGGGGACAGCCTGGAAACACCATATATTTT
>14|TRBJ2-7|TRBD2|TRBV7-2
CASNLGGRSYEQYF
TGTGCCAGCAACTTGGGAGGGAGGTCCTACGAGCAGTACTTC